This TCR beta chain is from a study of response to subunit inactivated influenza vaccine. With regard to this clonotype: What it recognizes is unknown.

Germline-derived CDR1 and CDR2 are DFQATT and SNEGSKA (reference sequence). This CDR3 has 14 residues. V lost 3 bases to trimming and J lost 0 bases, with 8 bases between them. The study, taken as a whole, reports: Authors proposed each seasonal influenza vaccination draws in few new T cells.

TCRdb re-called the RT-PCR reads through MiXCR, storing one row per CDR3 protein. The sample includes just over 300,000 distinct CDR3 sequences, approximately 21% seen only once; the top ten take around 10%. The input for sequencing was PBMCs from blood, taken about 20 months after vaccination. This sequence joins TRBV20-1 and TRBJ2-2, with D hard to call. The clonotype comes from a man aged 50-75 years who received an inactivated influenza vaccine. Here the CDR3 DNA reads TGCAGTGCTAGCGTGCAAACGAACACCGGGGAGCTGTTTTTT. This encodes CSASVQTNTGELFF.